These 24 T cell receptor beta chains originate from one sample sequenced in a study of PD-1 blockade in classical Hodgkin lymphoma. Every one of the patients relapsed after autologous stem cell transplantation (brentuximab vedotin exposure was variable). Profiling relied on immunoSEQ multiplex PCR, and the TCRdb table lists in-frame clones only, not all of them. The repertoire holds tens of thousands of clones, with 73% as singletons. The sample consisted of peripheral blood mononuclear cells (PBMCs), taken at baseline. These receptors were collected from a human donor with classical Hodgkin lymphoma.

CDR3 DNA sequence: TGTGCCACCAGCAGAGATATCCTGAACACTGAAGCTTTCTTT. Translating it yields CATSRDILNTEAFF. The gene calls are TRBV15 and TRBJ1-1; D uncertain. V gave up 0 bases and J gave up 0 bases, with 5 bases separating them. The CDR3 is made up of 14 amino acids. Germline loops: CDR1 LNHNV, CDR2 YYDKDF (reference sequence).

The chain recombines TRBV28 with TRBJ1-2; the D is unclear. Germline CDR1 is MDHEN and CDR2 is SYDVKM. V lost 5 bases to trimming and J lost 7 bases, with 14 bases between them. The CDR3 has 13 amino acids. CDR3 in DNA: TGTGCCAGCAGTCTACGACGGACGAGTGGCTACACCTTC. Its translation: CASSLRRTSGYTF.

V gene TRBV4-1 combines with J gene TRBJ2-3; unclear D gene. The V gene's germline CDR1 is MGHRA and CDR2 YSYEKL. Trimming took 1 base from V and 2 from J, leaving 13 bases between them. This CDR3 region has 16 residues. The chain's CDR3 is CASSQVALGFTDTQYF. CDR3 in DNA: TGCGCCAGCAGCCAAGTCGCCCTCGGGTTCACAGATACGCAGTATTTT.

The chain combines TRBV19 with TRBJ2-1, with TRBD2 matching over 12 bases. The CDR3 is 15 amino acids. Trimming at V came to 5 bases and at J to 7 bases, leaving 6 bases not matched to a gene. CDR1 is LNHDA, CDR2 SQIVND, per germline (reference sequence). The CDR3 sequence is CASSDLAGGPNEQFF. In DNA form, the CDR3 reads TGTGCCAGTAGTGACCTAGCGGGGGGGCCTAATGAGCAGTTCTTC.

For the CDR3, the DNA is TGTGCCAGCAGTGAAGGTCTGGCAGGATCCTACGAGCAGTACTTC. This gives the protein CASSEGLAGSYEQYF. The gene calls are TRBV2 and TRBJ2-7; no clear D. Trimming shortened V by 1 base and J by 1 base, and 11 bases separated the two germline ends. The CDR3 extends over 15 amino acids. Germline V gives CDR1 SNHLY, CDR2 FYNNEI. The entire variable domain, with the rest obtained from reference TRBV2 and TRBJ2-7, is as follows: EPEVTQTPSHQVTQMGQEVILRCVPISNHLYFYWYRQILGQKVEFLVSFYNNEISEKSEIFDDQFSVERPDGSNFTLKIRSTKLEDSAMYFCASSEGLAGSYEQYFGPGTRLTVT.

This clone was recorded only once. The chain is built from TRBV7-9 and TRBJ2-7; no clear D. V was trimmed by 3 bases and J by 3 bases, leaving 9 bases between them. In germline, CDR1 is SEHNR, CDR2 FQNEAQ (reference sequence). This CDR3 has 13 residues. The CDR3 DNA reads as TGTGCCAGCAGCTTTAATAATGGCTACGAGCAGTACTTC. Translating gives CASSFNNGYEQYF.

V usage is TRBV28 and J usage is TRBJ1-2, with 8 bases that match TRBD1. V lost 5 bases, J lost 0 bases, and 14 bases stayed unmatched. Germline loops: CDR1 MDHEN, CDR2 SYDVKM. CDR3 length: 18 amino acids. CDR3 in DNA: TGTGCCAGCAGTAGAATAACAGGGGGGATAGAAGCTAACTATGGCTACACCTTC. Its translation: CASSRITGGIEANYGYTF.

The V gene is TRBV5-1, the J gene TRBJ2-2, with D unclear. The CDR3 contains 14 residues. Deletions cut 4 bases from V and 2 bases from J, with 9 bases between. The V gene's germline CDR1 is SGHRS and CDR2 YFSETQ. The CDR3 protein is CASSLTINTGELFF. The CDR3 nucleotides are TGCGCCAGCAGCCTCACAATAAACACCGGGGAGCTGTTTTTT.

J is TRBJ1-3 and V is TRBV7-6; TRBD1 aligns across 8 bases. The length of the CDR3 is 16 residues. Unmatched junction bases numbered 5, after V lost 4 bases and J lost 0 bases. The V gene's germline CDR1 is SGHVS and CDR2 FNYEAQ. The CDR3: CASSYRGGDSGNTIYF. The DNA of the CDR3 is TGTGCCAGCAGCTACAGGGGGGGAGACTCTGGAAACACCATATATTTT.

The chain is built from TRBV28 and TRBJ2-1; tentatively, D is TRBD2 (5 bases). Germline values: CDR1 MDHEN, CDR2 SYDVKM. Trimming removed 6 bases from V and 6 bases from J, with 12 bases in between. The CDR3 is 13 amino acids. For the CDR3, the DNA is TGTGCCAGCAGACGATCCGGAGGCAATGAGCAGTTCTTC. This gives the protein CASRRSGGNEQFF. The complete variable domain, with remaining parts taken from reference TRBV28 and TRBJ2-1, reads DVKVTQSSRYLVKRTGEKVFLECVQDMDHENMFWYRQDPGLGLRLIYFSYDVKMKEKGDIPEGYSVSREKKERFSLILESASTNQTSMYLCASRRSGGNEQFFGPGTRLTVL.

V gene TRBV21-1 combines with J gene TRBJ2-5; the table's D call, TRBD2, was not checked against the DNA. TRBV21-1 represents a pseudogene. CDR3 length: 14 residues. The CDR3 nucleotides read TGTGCCAGCAGCAAAGGACTAGCGGAAGAGACCCAGTACTTC. Amino acids: CASSKGLAEETQYF.

This rearrangement joins TRBV19 to TRBJ1-3; D remains unclear. The CDR3 is 15 amino acids. Germline V gene sequence: CDR1 LNHDA, CDR2 SQIVND (reference sequence). Trimming took off 7 bases at V and 0 bases at J, with 13 bases between the two ends. CDR3 in amino acids: CASIPGGSSGNTIYF. The CDR3 bases are TGTGCCAGTATCCCGGGCGGGAGCTCTGGAAACACCATATATTTT.

This chain joins TRBV5-1 and TRBJ2-3, with D possibly being TRBD1 (6 bases). Germline lookup yields CDR1 SGHRS and CDR2 YFSETQ. Deletions cut 4 bases from V and 0 bases from J, with 15 bases between. The CDR3 has 16 residues. The CDR3 is CASSADRTYSTDTQYF. The CDR3 coding sequence is TGCGCCAGCAGCGCAGACAGGACGTATAGCACAGATACGCAGTATTTT.

As concerns this clone: Other DNA sequences in this specimen translate into the identical CDR3. This rearrangement joins TRBV18 to TRBJ1-2; no clear D. From germline, CDR1 is KGHSH and CDR2 LQKENI. Trimming pared 1 base from V and 4 bases from J, leaving 16 bases between. This CDR3 spans 16 amino acids. DNA of the CDR3: TGTGCCAGCTCACCACGAGATAACCCCTCTGGCTATGGCTACACCTTC. Protein product: CASSPRDNPSGYGYTF.

The rearrangement links TRBV6-5 to TRBJ1-5, with 8 bases aligning to TRBD1. Germline V CDR1 and CDR2: MNHEY, SVGAGI. V lost 5 bases, J lost 5 bases, and 5 bases stayed unmatched. This CDR3 has 14 residues. CDR3 protein: CASSLRGPDQPQHF. CDR3 nucleotide sequence: TGTGCCAGCAGTCTCAGGGGGCCGGATCAGCCCCAGCATTTT.

This sequence joins TRBV5-1 and TRBJ1-3; D is uncertain. In germline, CDR1 is SGHRS, CDR2 YFSETQ. Trimming removed 4 bases from V and 0 bases from J, with 17 bases in between. The CDR3 sequence is 17 residues long. The CDR3 sequence is CASSQTTGSLSGNTIYF. CDR3 nucleotide sequence: TGCGCCAGCAGCCAGACCACCGGGTCCCTCTCTGGAAACACCATATATTTT.

This chain links TRBV4-1 with TRBJ1-5; D possibly corresponds to TRBD1 (5 bases). The CDR3 loop spans 19 amino acids. CDR1 is MGHRA, CDR2 YSYEKL, per germline. V was shortened by 0 bases and J by 0 bases, with 18 bases between the two germline ends. CDR3: CASSQDGTGYPYSNQPQHF. Here the CDR3 DNA reads TGCGCCAGCAGCCAAGATGGAACAGGCTACCCTTATAGCAATCAGCCCCAGCATTTT.

This clone was seen just once. V usage is TRBV5-1 and J usage is TRBJ2-2; D call uncertain. V was shortened by 1 base and J by 5 bases, with 12 bases between the two germline ends. Germline CDR1 is SGHRS and CDR2 is YFSETQ. The CDR3 runs 15 residues. The CDR3 protein is CASSLTAIGTGELFF. CDR3 sequence (DNA): TGCGCCAGCAGCTTGACCGCAATAGGGACCGGGGAGCTGTTTTTT.

This sequence joins TRBV11-1 and TRBJ2-7; the D is unclear. The germline V gene encodes CDR1 SGHAT and CDR2 FQDESV (reference sequence). The CDR3 has 15 residues. V lost 1 base, J lost 2 bases, and 12 bases lay in between. The CDR3: CASSLVGGGTYEQYF. The CDR3 DNA follows: TGTGCCAGCAGCTTAGTAGGCGGTGGAACCTACGAGCAGTACTTC.

This clone appeared a few times. V gene TRBV20-1 combines with J gene TRBJ2-1; D may be TRBD1 or TRBD2 (5 bases each). The CDR3 is made up of 11 amino acids. Per germline, CDR1 DFQATT and CDR2 SNEGSKA (reference sequence). With 3 bases removed from V and 5 bases from J, the gap between germline ends came to 5 bases. CDR3 in DNA: TGCAGTGCTAGGGGGGACAATGAGCAGTTCTTC. Translating gives CSARGDNEQFF.

V usage is TRBV15 and J usage is TRBJ1-2; TRBD1 might be the D (5 bases). The CDR3 loop spans 14 amino acids. Deletions cut 4 bases from V and 8 bases from J, with 17 bases between. From germline, CDR1 is LNHNV and CDR2 YYDKDF (reference sequence). This CDR3 reads CATSTPWGMEGYTF. The CDR3 coding sequence is TGTGCCACCAGCACCCCGTGGGGGATGGAGGGCTACACCTTC.

V is TRBV4-1 and J is TRBJ2-1, with D perhaps given as TRBD1 or TRBD2 (5 bases each). Germline V CDR1 and CDR2: MGHRA, YSYEKL. The CDR3 is 15 amino acids. Trimming left V 4 bases short and J 6 bases short, with 16 bases between. The CDR3 here is CASSLAGTQFNEQFF. CDR3 bases: TGCGCCAGCAGCCTCGCCGGGACCCAGTTCAATGAGCAGTTCTTC.

The gene calls are TRBV6-5 and TRBJ2-7; D not resolved. The CDR3 totals 11 residues. From germline, CDR1 is MNHEY and CDR2 SVGAGI. Trimming took off 0 bases at V and 5 bases at J, with 2 bases between the two ends. The CDR3 region has the DNA TGTGCCAGCAGTTACTCGAACGAGCAGTACTTC. Residues: CASSYSNEQYF.

The CDR3 DNA sequence: TGTGCCAGCAGCCGCGGAGTGAGCGGGAGAGGGAATGAGCAGTTCTTC. Protein sequence: CASSRGVSGRGNEQFF. This chain links TRBV7-8 with TRBJ2-1; TRBD2 aligns across 8 bases. This CDR3 has 16 amino acids. Germline V lookup: CDR1 SGHVS, CDR2 FQNEAQ. The V gene end was trimmed by 5 bases and the J gene end by 7 bases; junction bases not matched to a gene: 13.